The present entry profiles one T cell receptor (beta chain) with its context. TCRdb called the 5' RACE reads again in MiXCR, with one record for every CDR3 protein. Here the sample spans about 36,000 distinct CDR3 sequences, under 9% being singletons. This sample was taken from a study of spatial heterogeneity in lung cancer. The V end was cut by 1 base, the J end by 5 bases, with 3 bases between. Germline V gene lookup returns CDR1 LGHNT and CDR2 FRNRAP. The CDR3 consists of 12 residues. Time point reported: blood at routine non-recurrence follow-up after resection. The sample here was PBMCs, taken at follow-up. The gene calls are TRBV12-5 and TRBJ2-4; no firm D call. The clonotype originates from a male donor with early-stage non-small cell lung cancer. Written as DNA, the CDR3 is TGTGCTAGTGGTTTGGGGGAAAACATTCAGTACTTC. Encoded protein: CASGLGENIQYF.